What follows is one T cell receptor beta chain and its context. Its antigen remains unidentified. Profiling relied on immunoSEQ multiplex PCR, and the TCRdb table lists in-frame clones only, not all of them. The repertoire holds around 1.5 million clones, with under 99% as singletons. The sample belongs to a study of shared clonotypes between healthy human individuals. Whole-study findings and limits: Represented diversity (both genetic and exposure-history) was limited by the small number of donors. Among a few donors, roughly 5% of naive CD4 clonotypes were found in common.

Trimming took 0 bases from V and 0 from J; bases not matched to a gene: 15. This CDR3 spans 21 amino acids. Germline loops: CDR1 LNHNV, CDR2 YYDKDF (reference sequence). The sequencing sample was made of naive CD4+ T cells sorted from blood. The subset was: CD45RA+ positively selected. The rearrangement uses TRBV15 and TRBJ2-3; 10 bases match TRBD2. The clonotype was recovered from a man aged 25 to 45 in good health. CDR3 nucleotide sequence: TGTGCCACCAGCAGAGATAGGGTTCTAGCGGGAGCCTTCGGAAGCACAGATACGCAGTATTTT. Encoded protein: CATSRDRVLAGAFGSTDTQYF. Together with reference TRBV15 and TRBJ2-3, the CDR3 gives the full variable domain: DAMVIQNPRYQVTQFGKPVTLSCSQTLNHNVMYWYQQKSSQAPKLLFHYYDKDFNNEADTPDNFQSRRPNTSFCFLDIRSPGLGDTAMYLCATSRDRVLAGAFGSTDTQYFGPGTRLTVL.